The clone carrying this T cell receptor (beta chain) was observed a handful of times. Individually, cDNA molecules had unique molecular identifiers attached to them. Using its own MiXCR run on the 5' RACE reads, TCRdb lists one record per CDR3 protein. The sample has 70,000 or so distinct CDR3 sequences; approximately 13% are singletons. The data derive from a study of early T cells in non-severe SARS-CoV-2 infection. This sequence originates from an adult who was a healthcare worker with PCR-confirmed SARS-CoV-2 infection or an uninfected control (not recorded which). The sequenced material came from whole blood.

CDR3 DNA: TGCAGCGTCGACAGGGAAGAGACCCAGTACTTC. This sequence encodes CSVDREETQYF. V is TRBV29-1 and J is TRBJ2-5; 7 bases are shared with TRBD1. Trimming at V came to 6 bases and at J to 3 bases, leaving 1 base not matched to a gene. The germline gives CDR1 SQVTM, CDR2 ANQGSEA. CDR3 length: 11 residues.